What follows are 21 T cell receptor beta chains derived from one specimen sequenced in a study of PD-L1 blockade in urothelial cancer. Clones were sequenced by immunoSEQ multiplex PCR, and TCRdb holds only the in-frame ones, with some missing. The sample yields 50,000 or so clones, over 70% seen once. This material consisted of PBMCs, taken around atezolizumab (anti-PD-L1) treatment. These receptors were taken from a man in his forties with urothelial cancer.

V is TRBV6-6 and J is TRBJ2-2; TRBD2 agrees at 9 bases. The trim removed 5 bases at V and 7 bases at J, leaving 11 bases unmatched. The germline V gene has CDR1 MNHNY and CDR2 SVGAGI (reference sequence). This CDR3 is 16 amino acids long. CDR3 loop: CASSTPLAGVFGELFF. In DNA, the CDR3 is TGTGCCAGCAGTACCCCCTTAGCGGGAGTGTTCGGGGAGCTGTTTTTT.

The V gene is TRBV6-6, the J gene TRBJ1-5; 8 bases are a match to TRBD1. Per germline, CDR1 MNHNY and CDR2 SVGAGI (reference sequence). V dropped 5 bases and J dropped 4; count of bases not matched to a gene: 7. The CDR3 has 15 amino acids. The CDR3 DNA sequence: TGTGCCAGCAGTGCTACAGGGGGGGGGAATCAGCCCCAGCATTTT. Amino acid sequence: CASSATGGGNQPQHF.

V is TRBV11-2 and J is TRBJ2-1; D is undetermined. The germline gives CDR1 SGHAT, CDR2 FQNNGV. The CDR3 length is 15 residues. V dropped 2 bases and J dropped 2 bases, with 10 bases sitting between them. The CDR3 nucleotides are TGTGCCAGCAGCTTAACCGAACTTGCCTACAATGAGCAGTTCTTC. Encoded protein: CASSLTELAYNEQFF.

The CDR3 spells CASFGSGAGTHTEQFF. The CDR3, as DNA: TGTGCCAGCTTTGGCTCCGGAGCGGGAACCCACACTGAGCAGTTCTTC. V and J are TRBV28 and TRBJ2-1, with 7 bases fitting TRBD2. The germline gives CDR1 MDHEN, CDR2 SYDVKM. Unmatched junction bases numbered 19, after V lost 8 bases and J lost 9 bases. This CDR3 spans 16 amino acids.

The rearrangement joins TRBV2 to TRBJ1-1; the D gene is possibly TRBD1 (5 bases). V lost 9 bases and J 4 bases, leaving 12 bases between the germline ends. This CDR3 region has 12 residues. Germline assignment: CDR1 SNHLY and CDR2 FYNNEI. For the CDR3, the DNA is TGTGCCAGTGGTAAAAGGGGCACTGAAGCTTTCTTT. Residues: CASGKRGTEAFF.

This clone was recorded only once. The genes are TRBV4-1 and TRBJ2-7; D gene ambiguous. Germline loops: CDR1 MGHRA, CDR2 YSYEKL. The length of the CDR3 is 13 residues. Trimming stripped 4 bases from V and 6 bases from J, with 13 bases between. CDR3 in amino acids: CASSPSGVGEQYF. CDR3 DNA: TGCGCCAGCAGCCCCTCCGGAGTCGGCGAGCAGTACTTC.

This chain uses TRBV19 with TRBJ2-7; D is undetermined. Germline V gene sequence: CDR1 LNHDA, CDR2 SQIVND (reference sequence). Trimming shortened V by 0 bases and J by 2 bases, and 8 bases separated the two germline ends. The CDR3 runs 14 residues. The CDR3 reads CASSIDELTYEQYF. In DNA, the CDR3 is TGTGCCAGTAGTATAGATGAACTTACCTACGAGCAGTACTTC.

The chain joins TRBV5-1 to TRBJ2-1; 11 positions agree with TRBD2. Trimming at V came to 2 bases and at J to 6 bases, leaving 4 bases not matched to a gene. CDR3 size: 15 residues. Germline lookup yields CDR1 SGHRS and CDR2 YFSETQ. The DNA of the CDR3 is TGCGCCAGCAGCTTACTAGCGGGAGCAGGCAATGAGCAGTTCTTC. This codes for CASSLLAGAGNEQFF.

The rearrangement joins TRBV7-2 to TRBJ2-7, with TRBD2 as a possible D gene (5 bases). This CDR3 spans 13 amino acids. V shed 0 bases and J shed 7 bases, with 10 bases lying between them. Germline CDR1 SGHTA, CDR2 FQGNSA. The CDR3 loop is CASSLARAEEQYF. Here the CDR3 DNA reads TGTGCCAGCAGCTTAGCGCGGGCAGAGGAGCAGTACTTC.

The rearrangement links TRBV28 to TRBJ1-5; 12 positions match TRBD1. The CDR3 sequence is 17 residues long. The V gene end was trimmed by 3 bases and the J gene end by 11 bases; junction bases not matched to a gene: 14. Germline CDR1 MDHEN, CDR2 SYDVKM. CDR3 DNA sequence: TGTGCCAGCAGTTTCCCGGGACAGGGGGCATTCCAGTCGACCCAGCATTTT. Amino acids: CASSFPGQGAFQSTQHF.

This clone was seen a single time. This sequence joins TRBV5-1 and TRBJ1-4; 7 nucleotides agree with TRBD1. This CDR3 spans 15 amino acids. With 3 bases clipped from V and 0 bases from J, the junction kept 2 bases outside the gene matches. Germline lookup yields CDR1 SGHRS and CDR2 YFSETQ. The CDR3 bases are TGCGCCAGCAGCTGGGACAGCTCAACTAATGAAAAACTGTTTTTT. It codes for CASSWDSSTNEKLFF.

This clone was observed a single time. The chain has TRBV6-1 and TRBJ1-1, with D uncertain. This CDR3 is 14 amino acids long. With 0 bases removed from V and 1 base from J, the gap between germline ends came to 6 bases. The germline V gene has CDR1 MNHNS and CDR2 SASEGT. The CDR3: CASSEARANTEAFF. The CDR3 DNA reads TGTGCCAGCAGTGAAGCGCGGGCGAACACTGAAGCTTTCTTT.

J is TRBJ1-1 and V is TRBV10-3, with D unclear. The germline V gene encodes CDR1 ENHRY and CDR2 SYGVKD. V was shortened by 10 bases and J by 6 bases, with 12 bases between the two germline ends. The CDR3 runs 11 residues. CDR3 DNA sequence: TGTGCCACCCTCTACGCCGCTGAAGCTTTCTTT. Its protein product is CATLYAAEAFF.

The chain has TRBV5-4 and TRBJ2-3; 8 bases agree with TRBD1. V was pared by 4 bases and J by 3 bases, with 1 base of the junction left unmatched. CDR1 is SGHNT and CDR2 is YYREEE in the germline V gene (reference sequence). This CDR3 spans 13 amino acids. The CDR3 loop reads CASSRTGTDTQYF. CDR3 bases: TGTGCCAGCAGCCGGACAGGGACAGATACGCAGTATTTT.

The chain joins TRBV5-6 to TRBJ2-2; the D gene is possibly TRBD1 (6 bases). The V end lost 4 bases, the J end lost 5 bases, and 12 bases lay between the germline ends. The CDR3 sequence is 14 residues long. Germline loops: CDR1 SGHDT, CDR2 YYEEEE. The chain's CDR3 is CASSLLQGTGELFF. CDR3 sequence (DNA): TGTGCCAGCAGCCTGCTACAGGGTACCGGGGAGCTGTTTTTT.

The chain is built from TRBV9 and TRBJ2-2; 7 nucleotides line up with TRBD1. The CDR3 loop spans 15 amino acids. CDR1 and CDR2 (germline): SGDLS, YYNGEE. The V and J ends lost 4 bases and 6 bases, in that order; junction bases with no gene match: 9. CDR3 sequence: CASSYRDSGSGELFF. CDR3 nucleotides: TGTGCCAGCAGCTACCGGGACAGCGGCTCCGGGGAGCTGTTTTTT.

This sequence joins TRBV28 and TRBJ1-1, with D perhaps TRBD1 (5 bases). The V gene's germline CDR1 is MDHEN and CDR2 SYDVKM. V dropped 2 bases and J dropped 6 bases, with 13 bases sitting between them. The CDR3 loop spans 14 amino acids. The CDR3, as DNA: TGTGCCAGCAGTTTAGCCTCCGGCAGGGCTGAAGCTTTCTTT. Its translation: CASSLASGRAEAFF.

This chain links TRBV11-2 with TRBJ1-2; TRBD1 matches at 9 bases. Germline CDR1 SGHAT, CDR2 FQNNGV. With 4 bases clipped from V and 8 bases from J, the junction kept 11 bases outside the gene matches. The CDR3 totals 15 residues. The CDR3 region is CASSSYRDRDPGYTF. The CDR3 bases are TGTGCCAGCAGCTCCTACCGGGACAGGGACCCGGGCTACACCTTC.

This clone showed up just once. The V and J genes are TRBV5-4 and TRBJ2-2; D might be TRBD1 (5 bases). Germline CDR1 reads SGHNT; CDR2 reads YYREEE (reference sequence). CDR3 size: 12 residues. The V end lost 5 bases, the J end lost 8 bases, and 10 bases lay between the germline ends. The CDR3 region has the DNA TGTGCCAGCAGGACACCAGGGGGGGAGCTGTTTTTT. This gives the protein CASRTPGGELFF.

The CDR3 reads CASSLSLTGGGNEQFF. The CDR3 DNA reads TGTGCCAGCAGCTTATCGCTTACCGGGGGGGGTAATGAGCAGTTCTTC. The rearrangement joins TRBV7-8 to TRBJ2-1; 8 nucleotides match TRBD2. Trimming at V came to 2 bases and at J to 7 bases, leaving 10 bases not matched to a gene. The CDR3 length is 16 residues. Germline values: CDR1 SGHVS, CDR2 FQNEAQ.

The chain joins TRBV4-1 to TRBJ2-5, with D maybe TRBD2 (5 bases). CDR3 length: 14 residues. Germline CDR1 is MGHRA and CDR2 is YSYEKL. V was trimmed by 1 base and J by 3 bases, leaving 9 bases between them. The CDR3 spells CASSQVGVEETQYF. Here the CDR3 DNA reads TGCGCCAGCAGCCAAGTGGGAGTCGAAGAGACCCAGTACTTC.